This T cell receptor (beta chain) was obtained from a study of T cell clonality in common variable immunodeficiency (dated by TCRdb to between 2014 and 2017). Broad study findings and their caveats: Reportedly, TCRbeta sequences from CVID had fewer deletions and N-nucleotide insertions, and highly modified clones with 13 or more V deletions were absent from CVID. It was noted by the authors that sequencing of the repertoires of T cell subpopulations would be needed to clarify the cause of the increased clonality in CVID. Differences among patients in the CVID cohort limited the correlations between repertoire features and clinical complications. Despite equal DNA input, controls averaged approximately 82,000 unique sequences per sample versus about 31,547 in CVID samples. Compared with healthy controls, CVID subjects showed increased TCRbeta clonality (t-test p = 0.018), a feature most characteristic of about a third of subjects. Fewer TCRbeta clones were shared among CVID subjects than among healthy controls (p < 0.0001).

Based on its abundance in the sample, this clone is medium-sized (0.01 to 0.1%). Its antigen remains unidentified. The read is 3 residues too short to cover the CDR3 end, so that end is filled in from the germline J gene. Standard criteria were used to diagnose CVID, namely serum IgG, IgA and/or IgM reduced below the normal range together with specific antibody deficiency. There were 40 to 50 subjects in the CVID group (roughly 30 male and 15 or so female), ranging in age from roughly 9 to 65 years, with a mean age of 40. Predominantly Caucasian heritage was noted among both the CVID patients and the healthy controls. At the time of study participation, every CVID subject had been on replacement immunoglobulin therapy for one year or longer. No CVID subject was ill or taking immunomodulatory or immunosuppressive medication when blood was collected. From each donor, roughly 5 to 8.5 ml of heparinized peripheral whole blood was collected. Genomic DNA from adults with common variable immune deficiency (CVID) and from healthy adult controls was used for sequencing of TCRbeta CDR3 repertoires. Diluted blood was density-centrifuged over Hypaque 1077 or Ficoll-Paque to isolate peripheral blood mononuclear cells. Genomic DNA was obtained from unsorted mononuclear cells using either Qiagen column purification or a centrifugation-based method.

For this chain, trimming is 2 bases at the V end and 9 bases at the J end, and the number of junction bases without a gene match is 6. Counted from cysteine to phenylalanine, this CDR3 has 14 amino acids. The CDR3 was read in part: 33 bases, with the frame set at base 1. The germline V gene sets CDR1 to SGHAT and CDR2 to FQNNGV. For sequencing, equivalent amounts of genomic DNA were input from CVID and control samples. For every sample, a 60 bp segment covering the rearranged TCRbeta CDR3 region was amplified and then sequenced. The immunoSEQ assay, a bias-corrected multiplex PCR with high-throughput sequencing, was employed for TCRbeta amplification. Turning to the authors' computational methods: Every unique nucleotide sequence was considered a clone and was annotated with V, D and J genes, copy number and frequency. Sequences were labeled productive if in frame, and non-productive if out of frame or containing stop codons. As previously described, clonality was calculated on the basis of Shannon's entropy. Mean CDR3 Kyte-Doolittle hydropathy was derived from the predicted amino acid sequences of productive clones. Using the R hclust function, scaled V gene usage was clustered hierarchically with Manhattan distance and complete linkage. Clone sharing by CDR3 amino acid sequence was assessed by resampling 12 repertoires per group over 100 rounds. The repertoires were searched for 70 published EBV-specific and 200 to 300 published CMV-specific TCRbeta sequences. Two CVID samples yielding fewer than 10,000 sequences were excluded from analysis, leaving 42 CVID repertoires. TCRdb stores this immuneACCESS table with in-frame sequences only. Part of the clones is absent; in the studies checked, under half of the shortfall reflects unresolved V genes, and no reason is known for the rest. V, J and clone size reflect that table, while D and trimming were determined from the DNA. The sample features about 8,000 clones, and none is a singleton. The leading ten clones occupy approximately 23% of the sample.

The receptor chain draws on TRBV11-2 and TRBJ2-1; 8 bases in the middle match TRBD2. This TCR came from a human donor with common variable immunodeficiency. Specimen: peripheral blood mononuclear cells. The sequenced part of the CDR3 DNA is TGTGCCAGCAGCTTACATAGCGGGATTAGTGAG. This is translated as CASSLHSGISE. The entire CDR3 reads CASSLHSGISEQFF. Supplemented by the reference TRBV11-2 and TRBJ2-1 proteins around the CDR3, the complete variable domain is EAGVAQSPRYKIIEKRQSVAFWCNPISGHATLYWYQQILGQGPKLLIQFQNNGVVDDSQLPKDRFSAERLKGVDSTLKIQPAKLEDSAVYLCASSLHSGISEQFFGPGTRLTVL.